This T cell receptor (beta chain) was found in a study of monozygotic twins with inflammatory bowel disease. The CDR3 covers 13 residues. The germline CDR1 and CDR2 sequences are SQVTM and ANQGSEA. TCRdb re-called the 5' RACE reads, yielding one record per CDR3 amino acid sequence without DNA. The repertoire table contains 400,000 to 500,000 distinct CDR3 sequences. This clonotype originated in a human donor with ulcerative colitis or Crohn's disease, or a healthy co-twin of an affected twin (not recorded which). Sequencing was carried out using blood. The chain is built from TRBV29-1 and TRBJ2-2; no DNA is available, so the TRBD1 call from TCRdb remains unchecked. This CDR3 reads CSAGTANTGELFF.